The present TCR beta chain was sequenced within a study of a mutant IDH1 vaccine in newly diagnosed glioma. Trimming took off 1 base at V and 1 base at J, with 4 bases between the two ends. This CDR3 is built from 14 residues. From germline, CDR1 is WNHNN and CDR2 SYGVQD (reference sequence). The table came from immunoSEQ multiplex PCR; TCRdb's copy has only in-frame clones and leaves some out. Of about 31,000 clones in the sample, about 78% were seen once. Time point indicated: week 11, during vaccination. Every single dose of the vaccine, 300 ug of mutant IDH1 20-mer peptide, came with topical imiquimod. Study conclusions and caveats: A vaccine-induced immune response developed in 93.3% of the patients.

Notes on this clone: Its antigen is unidentified.

The input for sequencing was PBMCs, taken from a glioma patient whose treatment included an IDH1 peptide vaccine. The receptor comes from a man younger than 45 with glioma. The rearrangement joins TRBV10-1 to TRBJ2-2; D is unresolved. CDR3 in DNA: TGCGCCAGCAGTGAGTTCCGGAACACCGGGGAGCTGTTTTTT. Protein: CASSEFRNTGELFF.